Each of the 22 T cell receptor beta chains below was sequenced from the same sample in a study of shared clonotypes between healthy human individuals. Sequencing used immunoSEQ multiplex PCR; TCRdb keeps in-frame clones, though not all of them. Among around 640,000 clones, around 96% were seen once, and the ten largest hold less than 0.12%. CD45RO-negative cells were positively selected for CCR7, leaving out terminally differentiated effector memory CD45RA+ cells. The sample taken for sequencing was naive CD8+ T cells sorted from blood. All receptors come from a woman in her twenties or thirties in good health.

This chain links TRBV25-1 with TRBJ2-7; 7 bases map to TRBD1. This CDR3 has 14 amino acids. Germline CDR1 MGHDK, CDR2 SYGVNS. After removal of 5 bases from V and 3 bases from J, the junction contained 7 bases not matched to a gene. As DNA, the CDR3 is TGTGCCAGCAGTAACCGGGACAGACGCTACGAGCAGTACTTC. Protein product: CASSNRDRRYEQYF.

This rearrangement joins TRBV5-6 to TRBJ2-1; 8 nucleotides line up with TRBD2. The CDR3 loop spans 14 amino acids. Unmatched junction bases numbered 6, after V lost 2 bases and J lost 8 bases. Germline V gives CDR1 SGHDT, CDR2 YYEEEE. CDR3 loop: CASSFSGVSHEQFF. Here the CDR3 DNA reads TGTGCCAGCAGCTTTAGCGGGGTCTCACATGAGCAGTTCTTC.

The chain is built from TRBV19 and TRBJ2-6; D unclear. V was cut by 2 bases and J by 0 bases, with 2 bases left in between. There are 14 residues in the CDR3. Germline CDR1 is LNHDA and CDR2 is SQIVND (reference sequence). The CDR3 here is CASSIISGANVLTF. CDR3 DNA sequence: TGTGCCAGTAGTATAATCTCTGGGGCCAACGTCCTGACTTTC.

This chain links TRBV9 with TRBJ2-2; perhaps TRBD2 as D (6 bases). The CDR3 has 15 residues. Deletions cut 0 bases from V and 4 bases from J, with 10 bases between. Germline CDR1 reads SGDLS; CDR2 reads YYNGEE. CDR3 protein: CASSVALGGTGELFF. The CDR3 DNA reads as TGTGCCAGCAGCGTAGCATTGGGGGGCACCGGGGAGCTGTTTTTT.

For this clone: This sample also contains other DNA sequences that code for the same CDR3. The chain joins TRBV27 to TRBJ1-1; 7 bases align to TRBD1. Per germline, CDR1 MNHEY and CDR2 SMNVEV (reference sequence). V was pared by 2 bases and J by 4 bases, with 4 bases of the junction left unmatched. The CDR3 length is 14 residues. The CDR3 DNA follows: TGTGCCAGCAGTTTAAGACAGGGTGGCACTGAAGCTTTCTTT. Translated: CASSLRQGGTEAFF.

The chain couples TRBV14 to TRBJ2-1; TRBD2 aligns across 9 bases. The ends lost 4 bases at V and 2 bases at J; junction bases unmatched: 6. This CDR3 region has 16 residues. Germline CDR1 SGHDN, CDR2 FVKESK. CDR3 protein: CASSLPLAGPYNEQFF. CDR3 nucleotide sequence: TGTGCCAGCAGCCTACCTCTAGCGGGACCCTACAATGAGCAGTTCTTC.

The chain has TRBV2 and TRBJ2-2; TRBD2 might be the D (6 bases). The V and J ends lost 6 bases and 8 bases respectively, with 19 bases between them. The germline V gene has CDR1 SNHLY and CDR2 FYNNEI. The CDR3 has 15 residues. This CDR3 is CASSPRGLLAGELFF. DNA of the CDR3: TGTGCCAGCAGCCCCCGGGGACTTTTGGCGGGGGAGCTGTTTTTT. Combining the CDR3 with reference TRBV2 and TRBJ2-2 gives the whole variable domain EPEVTQTPSHQVTQMGQEVILRCVPISNHLYFYWYRQILGQKVEFLVSFYNNEISEKSEIFDDQFSVERPDGSNFTLKIRSTKLEDSAMYFCASSPRGLLAGELFFGEGSRLTVL.

The V gene is TRBV19, the J gene TRBJ2-3; 8 positions agree with TRBD1. The CDR3 consists of 15 residues. V was pared by 4 bases and J by 4 bases, with 7 bases of the junction left unmatched. Per the germline V gene, CDR1 is LNHDA and CDR2 is SQIVND (reference sequence). CDR3 sequence reads: CASSRDRGPPDTQYF. The CDR3 coding sequence is TGTGCCAGTAGTAGAGACAGGGGACCCCCAGATACGCAGTATTTT. The entire variable domain, with the rest obtained from reference TRBV19 and TRBJ2-3, is as follows: DGGITQSPKYLFRKEGQNVTLSCEQNLNHDAMYWYRQDPGQGLRLIYYSQIVNDFQKGDIAEGYSVSREKKESFPLTVTSAQKNPTAFYLCASSRDRGPPDTQYFGPGTRLTVL.

The J gene is TRBJ1-4, the V gene TRBV5-1, with a weak D call TRBD1 (5 bases). The CDR3 spans 15 residues. Looked up from germline, CDR1 is SGHRS and CDR2 is YFSETQ. Trimming pared 4 bases from V and 0 bases from J, leaving 10 bases between. CDR3 sequence: CASSADSATNEKLFF. Here the CDR3 DNA reads TGCGCCAGCAGCGCCGACAGCGCAACTAATGAAAAACTGTTTTTT.

The chain links TRBV28 to TRBJ1-2; tentatively, D is TRBD1 (6 bases). Trimming stripped 7 bases from V and 4 bases from J, with 22 bases between. CDR3 length: 16 amino acids. CDR1 and CDR2 from the germline V gene are MDHEN and SYDVKM. CDR3 coding DNA: TGTGCCAGCACCCTGAGGGACACCCAATCTTTCTATGGCTACACCTTC. As protein: CASTLRDTQSFYGYTF.

This clone has just a few counts. This sample includes further DNA sequences coding for the same CDR3. The chain couples TRBV7-9 to TRBJ2-7, with D uncertain. Trimming took 1 base from V and 4 from J, leaving 2 bases between them. The germline V gene encodes CDR1 SEHNR and CDR2 FQNEAQ (reference sequence). CDR3 length: 11 amino acids. The CDR3 DNA reads TGTGCCAGCAGCTTAGAGTACGAGCAGTACTTC. Its translation: CASSLEYEQYF.

This chain connects TRBV28 to TRBJ2-1; weak D call: TRBD1 (6 bases). This CDR3 is built from 14 residues. Germline values: CDR1 MDHEN, CDR2 SYDVKM. V lost 1 base and J lost 12, with 16 bases in between. The CDR3 loop reads CASSLYPRGGVQFF. CDR3 in DNA: TGTGCCAGCAGTTTATACCCACGTGGGGGCGTGCAGTTCTTC.

This chain connects TRBV4-1 to TRBJ2-7, with 8 bases identical to TRBD1. Trimming cost V 4 bases and J 2 bases; bases outside gene matches: 4. CDR3 length equals 14 residues. Germline CDR1 is MGHRA and CDR2 is YSYEKL. In nucleotides, the CDR3 is TGCGCCAGCAGCCTTGACAGGGGTGCCTACGAGCAGTACTTC. Translating it yields CASSLDRGAYEQYF.

The chain carries TRBV7-9 and TRBJ2-1; no definite D call. CDR3 length: 14 amino acids. Deletions cut 3 bases from V and 0 bases from J, with 6 bases between. Germline V gene sequence: CDR1 SEHNR, CDR2 FQNEAQ (reference sequence). In DNA, the CDR3 is TGTGCCAGCAGCTTCCCGGACTCCTACAATGAGCAGTTCTTC. Translating it yields CASSFPDSYNEQFF.

A note on this clone: The junction departs from the called germline gene at one end, perhaps through a read error. The V and J genes are TRBV4-2 and TRBJ2-1; possibly TRBD2 for D (5 bases). The CDR3 sequence is 11 residues long. CDR1 is LGHNA, CDR2 YNFKEQ, per germline. The CDR3 nucleotides are TGTGCCAGCAGCCAAGGGGCCCGACTAATCTTC. Translated: CASSQGARLIF.

J is TRBJ2-7 and V is TRBV28, with 7 bases aligning to TRBD1. The CDR3 length is 17 residues. V shed 6 bases, J shed 4 bases, and the junction held 18 bases outside the gene matches. Per germline, CDR1 MDHEN and CDR2 SYDVKM. The CDR3 coding sequence is TGTGCCAGCAGAAGTATTACTAAGACAGGGCGGGTTTACGAGCAGTACTTC. Translated: CASRSITKTGRVYEQYF. Using reference TRBV28 and TRBJ2-7 for the parts outside the CDR3, the full variable domain is DVKVTQSSRYLVKRTGEKVFLECVQDMDHENMFWYRQDPGLGLRLIYFSYDVKMKEKGDIPEGYSVSREKKERFSLILESASTNQTSMYLCASRSITKTGRVYEQYFGPGTRLTVT.

This clone came up once. J is TRBJ2-1 and V is TRBV5-4; a weak D match, TRBD2 (5 bases). This CDR3 comprises 12 residues. The germline CDR1 and CDR2 sequences are SGHNT and YYREEE (reference sequence). Between the trimmed V and J ends, which lost 5 bases and 10 bases, there was a span of 13 bases. In DNA, the CDR3 is TGTGCCAGCAGGTCCGAGAGGGCCGAGCAGTTCTTC. This codes for CASRSERAEQFF. The whole variable domain, filled in from reference TRBV5-4 and TRBJ2-1, reads ETGVTQSPTHLIKTRGQQVTLRCSSQSGHNTVSWYQQALGQGPQFIFQYYREEENGRGNFPPRFSGLQFPNYSSELNVNALELDDSALYLCASRSERAEQFFGPGTRLTVL.

This chain uses TRBV5-6 with TRBJ2-5; 7 nucleotides align to TRBD2. The germline CDR1 and CDR2 sequences are SGHDT and YYEEEE. The J segment lost 2 bases and the V segment lost 3 bases, leaving 4 bases of the junction unmatched. This CDR3 region has 14 residues. CDR3 sequence: CASSSWDYQETQYF. The DNA for the CDR3 is TGTGCCAGCAGCTCGTGGGACTATCAAGAGACCCAGTACTTC.

The rearrangement joins TRBV28 to TRBJ2-1, with D possibly TRBD2 on 6 matching bases. CDR1 is MDHEN, CDR2 SYDVKM, per germline. V was shortened by 10 bases and J by 1 base, with 11 bases between the two germline ends. The CDR3 contains 13 residues. CDR3 nucleotides: TGTGCCACCTCTGCGGGGTCCTACAATGAGCAGTTCTTC. This gives the protein CATSAGSYNEQFF.

About this clone itself: This specimen includes other DNA sequences encoding the same CDR3. The chain recombines TRBV30 with TRBJ2-6; D is unclear. Per the germline V gene, CDR1 is GTSNPN and CDR2 is SVGIG (reference sequence). This CDR3 is 14 amino acids long. Trimming stripped 0 bases from V and 4 bases from J, with 7 bases between. The CDR3 DNA sequence: TGTGCCTGGAGTGTAGGTGCAGGGGCCAACGTCCTGACTTTC. It is translated as CAWSVGAGANVLTF.

The chain couples TRBV13 to TRBJ1-1; TRBD1 matches at 8 bases. Germline assignment: CDR1 PRHDT and CDR2 FYEKMQ (reference sequence). This CDR3 spans 17 amino acids. V gave up 5 bases and J gave up 3 bases; unmatched junction bases: 14. CDR3 region: CASSLDWAGGAHTEAFF. In DNA, the CDR3 is TGTGCCAGCAGCCTCGACTGGGCAGGGGGCGCACACACTGAAGCTTTCTTT.

The J gene is TRBJ2-7, the V gene TRBV2, with TRBD2 matching 13 bases. This CDR3 contains 14 residues. CDR1 is SNHLY, CDR2 FYNNEI, per germline. The V and J ends lost 8 bases and 2 bases, in that order; junction bases with no gene match: 3. In DNA form, the CDR3 reads TGTGCCAGCCTAGGGACTAGCGGGACCTACGAGCAGTACTTC. Protein product: CASLGTSGTYEQYF.